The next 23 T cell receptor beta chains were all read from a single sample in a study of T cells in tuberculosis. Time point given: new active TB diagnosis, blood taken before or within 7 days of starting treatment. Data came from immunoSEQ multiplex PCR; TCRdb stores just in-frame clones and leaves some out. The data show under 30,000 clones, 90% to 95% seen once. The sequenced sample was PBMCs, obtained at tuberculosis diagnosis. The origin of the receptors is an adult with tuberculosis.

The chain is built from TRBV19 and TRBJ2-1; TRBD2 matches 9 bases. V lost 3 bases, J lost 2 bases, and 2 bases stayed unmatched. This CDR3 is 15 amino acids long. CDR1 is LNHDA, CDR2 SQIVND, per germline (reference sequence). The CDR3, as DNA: TGTGCCAGTAGTATTAGCGGGGGCGCCTACAATGAGCAGTTCTTC. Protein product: CASSISGGAYNEQFF.

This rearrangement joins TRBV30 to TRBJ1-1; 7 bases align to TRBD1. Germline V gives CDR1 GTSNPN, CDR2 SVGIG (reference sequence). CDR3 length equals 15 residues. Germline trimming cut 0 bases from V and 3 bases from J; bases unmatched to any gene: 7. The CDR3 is CAWSVPPRGDTEAFF. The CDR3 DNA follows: TGTGCCTGGAGTGTACCCCCCAGGGGGGACACTGAAGCTTTCTTT.

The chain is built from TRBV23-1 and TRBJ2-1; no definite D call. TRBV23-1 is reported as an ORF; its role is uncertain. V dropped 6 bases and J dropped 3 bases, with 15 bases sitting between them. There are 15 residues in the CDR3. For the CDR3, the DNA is TGCGCCAGCAGACCGCCCGATTTAGACTACAATGAGCAGTTCTTC. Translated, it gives CASRPPDLDYNEQFF.

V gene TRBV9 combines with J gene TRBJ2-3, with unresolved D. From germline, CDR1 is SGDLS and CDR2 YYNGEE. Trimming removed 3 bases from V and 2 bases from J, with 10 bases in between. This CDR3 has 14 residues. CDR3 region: CASSALGYTDTQYF. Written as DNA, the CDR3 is TGTGCCAGCAGCGCCCTCGGGTACACAGATACGCAGTATTTT. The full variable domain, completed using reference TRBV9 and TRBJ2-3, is DSGVTQTPKHLITATGQRVTLRCSPRSGDLSVYWYQQSLDQGLQFLIQYYNGEERAKGNILERFSAQQFPDLHSELNLSSLELGDSALYFCASSALGYTDTQYFGPGTRLTVL.

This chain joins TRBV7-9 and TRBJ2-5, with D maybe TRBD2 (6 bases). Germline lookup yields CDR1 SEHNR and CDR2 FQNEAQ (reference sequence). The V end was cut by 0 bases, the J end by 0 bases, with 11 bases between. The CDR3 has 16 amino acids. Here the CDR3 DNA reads TGTGCCAGCAGCTTAGCTGGCGGGGCTTACCAAGAGACCCAGTACTTC. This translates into CASSLAGGAYQETQYF.

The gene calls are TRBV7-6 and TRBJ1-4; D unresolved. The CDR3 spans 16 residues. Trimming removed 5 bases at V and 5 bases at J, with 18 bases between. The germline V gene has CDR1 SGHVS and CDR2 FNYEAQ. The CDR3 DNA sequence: TGTGCCAGCAGCCCCGGGAGTGGGAAACCAAATGAAAAACTGTTTTTT. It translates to CASSPGSGKPNEKLFF. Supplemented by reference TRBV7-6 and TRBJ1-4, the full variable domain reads GAGVSQSPRYKVTKRGQDVALRCDPISGHVSLYWYRQALGQGPEFLTYFNYEAQQDKSGLPNDRFSAERPEGSISTLTIQRTEQRDSAMYRCASSPGSGKPNEKLFFGSGTQLSVL.

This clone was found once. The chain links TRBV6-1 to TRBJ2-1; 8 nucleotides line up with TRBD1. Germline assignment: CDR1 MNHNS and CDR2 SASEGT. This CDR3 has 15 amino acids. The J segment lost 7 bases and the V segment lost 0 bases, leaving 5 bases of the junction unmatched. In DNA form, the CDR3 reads TGTGCCAGCAGTGAAGCCGCAGGGGGCTGGAATGAGCAGTTCTTC. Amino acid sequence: CASSEAAGGWNEQFF.

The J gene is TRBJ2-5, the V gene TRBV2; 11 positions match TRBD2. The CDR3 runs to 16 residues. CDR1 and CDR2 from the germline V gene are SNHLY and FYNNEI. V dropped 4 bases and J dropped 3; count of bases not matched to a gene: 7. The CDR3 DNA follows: TGTGCCAGCAGTGGGGCGGTACTAGCGGGAGAAGAGACCCAGTACTTC. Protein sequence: CASSGAVLAGEETQYF.

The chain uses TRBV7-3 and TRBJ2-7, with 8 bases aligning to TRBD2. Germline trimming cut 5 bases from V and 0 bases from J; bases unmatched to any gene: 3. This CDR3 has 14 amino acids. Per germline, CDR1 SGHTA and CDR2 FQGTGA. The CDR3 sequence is CASSPGTSSYEQYF. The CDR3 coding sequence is TGTGCCAGCAGCCCCGGGACTAGCTCCTACGAGCAGTACTTC. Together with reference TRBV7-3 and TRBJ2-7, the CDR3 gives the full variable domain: GAGVSQTPSNKVTEKGKYVELRCDPISGHTALYWYRQSLGQGPEFLIYFQGTGAADDSGLPNDRFFAVRPEGSVSTLKIQRTERGDSAVYLCASSPGTSSYEQYFGPGTRLTVT.

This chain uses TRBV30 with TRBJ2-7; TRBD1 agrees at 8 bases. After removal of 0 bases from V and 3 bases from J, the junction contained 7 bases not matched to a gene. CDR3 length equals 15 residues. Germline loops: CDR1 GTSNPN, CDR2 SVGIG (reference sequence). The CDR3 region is CAWSVGAGGYYEQYF. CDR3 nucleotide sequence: TGTGCCTGGAGTGTAGGGGCAGGGGGCTACTACGAGCAGTACTTC.

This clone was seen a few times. This CDR3 reads CATSESIYEQYF. In DNA form, the CDR3 reads TGTGCAACTAGCGAGAGTATCTACGAGCAGTACTTC. V usage is TRBV25-1 and J usage is TRBJ2-7; the match to TRBD2 covers 7 bases. Germline CDR1 reads MGHDK; CDR2 reads SYGVNS. The CDR3 has 12 residues.

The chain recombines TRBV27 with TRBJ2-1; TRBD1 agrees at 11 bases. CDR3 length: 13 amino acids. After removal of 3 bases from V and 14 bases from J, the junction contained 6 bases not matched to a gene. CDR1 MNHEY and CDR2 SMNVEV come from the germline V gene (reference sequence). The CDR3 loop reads CASSFRTGGYKFF. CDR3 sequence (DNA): TGTGCCAGCAGTTTCAGGACAGGGGGCTATAAGTTCTTC.

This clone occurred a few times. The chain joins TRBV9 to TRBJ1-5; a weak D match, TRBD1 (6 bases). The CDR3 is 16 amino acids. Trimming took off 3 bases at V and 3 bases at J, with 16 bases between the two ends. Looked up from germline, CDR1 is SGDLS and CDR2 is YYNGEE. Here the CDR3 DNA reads TGTGCCAGCAGCGAAGGGGGGGCGACCCCCAATCAGCCCCAGCATTTT. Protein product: CASSEGGATPNQPQHF.

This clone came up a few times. The chain's CDR3 is CASTFRGGTEAFF. CDR3 bases: TGTGCCAGCACCTTTAGGGGGGGTACTGAAGCTTTCTTT. The chain joins TRBV25-1 to TRBJ1-1, with a tentative D call TRBD1 (6 bases). This CDR3 region has 13 residues. The V gene's germline CDR1 is MGHDK and CDR2 SYGVNS. The V gene lost 7 bases and the J gene lost 5 bases, with 14 bases spanning the gap.

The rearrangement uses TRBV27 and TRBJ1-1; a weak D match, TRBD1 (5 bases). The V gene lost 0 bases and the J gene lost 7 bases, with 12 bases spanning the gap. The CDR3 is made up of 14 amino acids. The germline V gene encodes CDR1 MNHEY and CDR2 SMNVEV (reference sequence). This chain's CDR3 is CASSLSRDWSEAFF. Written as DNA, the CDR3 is TGTGCCAGCAGTTTATCCAGGGATTGGAGTGAAGCTTTCTTT.

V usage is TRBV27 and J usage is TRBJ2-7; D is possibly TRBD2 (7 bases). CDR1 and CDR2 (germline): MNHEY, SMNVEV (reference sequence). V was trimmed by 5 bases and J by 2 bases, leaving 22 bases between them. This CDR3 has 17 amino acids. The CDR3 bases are TGTGCCAGCAGTCCCCCCCGAGGTAGGGGGGGGCCCTACGAGCAGTACTTC. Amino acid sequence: CASSPPRGRGGPYEQYF.

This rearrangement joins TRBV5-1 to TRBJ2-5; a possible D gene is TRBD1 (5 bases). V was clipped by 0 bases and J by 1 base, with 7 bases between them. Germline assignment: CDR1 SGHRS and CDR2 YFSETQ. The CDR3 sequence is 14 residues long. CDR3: CASSLAGPQETQYF. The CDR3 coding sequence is TGCGCCAGCAGCTTGGCAGGGCCCCAAGAGACCCAGTACTTC.

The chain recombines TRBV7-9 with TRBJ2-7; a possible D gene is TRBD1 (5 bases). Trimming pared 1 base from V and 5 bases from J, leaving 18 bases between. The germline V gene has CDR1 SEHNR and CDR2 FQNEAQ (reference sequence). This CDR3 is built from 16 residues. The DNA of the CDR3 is TGTGCCAGCAGCTTAGGGACGCCGGACATGTTCGACGAGCAGTACTTC. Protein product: CASSLGTPDMFDEQYF.

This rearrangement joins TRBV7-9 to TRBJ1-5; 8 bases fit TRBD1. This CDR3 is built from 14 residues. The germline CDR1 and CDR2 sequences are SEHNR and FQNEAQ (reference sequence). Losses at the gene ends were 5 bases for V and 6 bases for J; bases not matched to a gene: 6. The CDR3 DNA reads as TGTGCCAGCAGCCAACAGGGGGTTGGTCAGCCCCAGCATTTT. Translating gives CASSQQGVGQPQHF.

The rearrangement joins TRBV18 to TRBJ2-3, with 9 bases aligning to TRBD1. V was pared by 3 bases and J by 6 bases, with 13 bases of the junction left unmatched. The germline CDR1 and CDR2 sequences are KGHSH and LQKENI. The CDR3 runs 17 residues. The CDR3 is CASSPISVDRGSDTQYF. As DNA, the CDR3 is TGTGCCAGCTCACCGATCTCAGTGGACAGGGGATCTGATACGCAGTATTTT.

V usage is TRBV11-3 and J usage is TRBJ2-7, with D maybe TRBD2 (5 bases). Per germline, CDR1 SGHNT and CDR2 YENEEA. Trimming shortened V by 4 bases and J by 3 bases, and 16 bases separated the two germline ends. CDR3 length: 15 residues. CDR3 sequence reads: CASSSEGGTDYEQYF. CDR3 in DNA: TGTGCCAGCAGCTCCGAGGGCGGCACTGACTACGAGCAGTACTTC.

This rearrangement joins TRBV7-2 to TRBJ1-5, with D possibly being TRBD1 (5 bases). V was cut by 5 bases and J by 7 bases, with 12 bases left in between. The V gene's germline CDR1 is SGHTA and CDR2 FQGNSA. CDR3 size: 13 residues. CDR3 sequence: CASSPPGGQPQHF. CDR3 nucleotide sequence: TGTGCCAGCAGCCCCCCTGGGGGGCAGCCCCAGCATTTT.

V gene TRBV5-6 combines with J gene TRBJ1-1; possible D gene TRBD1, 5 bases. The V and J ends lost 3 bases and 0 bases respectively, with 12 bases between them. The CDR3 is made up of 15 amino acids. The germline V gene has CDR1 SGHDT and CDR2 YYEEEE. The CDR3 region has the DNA TGTGCCAGCAGCTCAATAGGGGAAATGAACACTGAAGCTTTCTTT. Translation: CASSSIGEMNTEAFF.